The next 24 T cell receptor beta chains were all read from a single sample in a study of T cell responses to AZD1222 COVID-19 vaccine. TCRdb keeps only in-frame clones here, not all; method: immunoSEQ multiplex PCR. The table has 95,000 to 150,000 clones, roughly 87% seen once; the top ten hold about 1.2%. Sequencing was performed on peripheral blood, taken on day 0 of AZD1222 vaccination. The source is an adult in good health.

The genes are TRBV7-9 and TRBJ1-2, with D uncertain. Trimming shortened V by 7 bases and J by 4 bases, and 19 bases separated the two germline ends. CDR1 SEHNR and CDR2 FQNEAQ come from the germline V gene (reference sequence). The CDR3 has 15 residues. The chain's CDR3 is CASILWAGVGYGYTF. CDR3 bases: TGTGCCAGCATCCTATGGGCTGGGGTCGGCTATGGCTACACCTTC.

As DNA, the CDR3 is TGCGCCAGCAGTCACGTCGGAGGCAATCAGCCCCAGCATTTT. Its translation: CASSHVGGNQPQHF. The chain employs TRBV4-1 and TRBJ1-5; no clear D. The CDR3 is made up of 14 amino acids. The V end lost 6 bases, the J end lost 2 bases, and 11 bases lay between the germline ends. Germline V gives CDR1 MGHRA, CDR2 YSYEKL.

The chain recombines TRBV6-5 with TRBJ2-5, with D tentatively TRBD2 (6 bases). V was shortened by 8 bases and J by 5 bases, with 15 bases between the two germline ends. Germline CDR1 MNHEY, CDR2 SVGAGI. The CDR3 loop spans 13 amino acids. In DNA form, the CDR3 reads TGTGCCAGCGCTCCGGGGGTTGTGGAGACCCAGTACTTC. Translated: CASAPGVVETQYF.

J is TRBJ1-3 and V is TRBV23-1, with D unresolved. TRBV23-1 is sorted into the ORF group, with uncertain function. Trimming removed 6 bases from V and 0 bases from J, with 12 bases in between. The CDR3 runs to 15 residues. CDR3 sequence (DNA): TGCGCCAGCAGGAGACTGGATCCCTCTGGAAACACCATATATTTT. This gives the protein CASRRLDPSGNTIYF.

The genes are TRBV6-4 and TRBJ2-7; D remains unclear. The ends were cut back, 0 bases at V and 0 bases at J, with 12 bases in the middle. Germline V lookup: CDR1 MRHNA, CDR2 SNTAGT. The CDR3 sequence is 16 residues long. The CDR3 nucleotides read TGTGCCAGCAGTGACTCGTGGCAGGTGAGCTCCTACGAGCAGTACTTC. The encoded protein is CASSDSWQVSSYEQYF.

This rearrangement joins TRBV7-9 to TRBJ1-5; 7 nucleotides line up with TRBD1. This CDR3 is built from 14 residues. The V and J ends lost 4 bases and 5 bases, in that order; junction bases with no gene match: 5. The germline V gene has CDR1 SEHNR and CDR2 FQNEAQ (reference sequence). CDR3 DNA sequence: TGTGCCAGCAGCTCGACAGGGCTCTATCAGCCCCAGCATTTT. It codes for CASSSTGLYQPQHF.

This chain joins TRBV6-5 and TRBJ2-7; perhaps TRBD2 as D (6 bases). The V gene lost 0 bases and the J gene lost 7 bases, with 16 bases spanning the gap. Germline CDR1 MNHEY, CDR2 SVGAGI. The CDR3 spans 15 residues. CDR3 sequence reads: CASSYSWAARGEQYF. The DNA for the CDR3 is TGTGCCAGCAGTTACTCATGGGCAGCTCGGGGGGAGCAGTACTTC.

This chain uses TRBV18 with TRBJ1-2; 10 bases match TRBD1. The length of the CDR3 is 14 residues. Trimming cost V 3 bases and J 4 bases; bases outside gene matches: 2. CDR1 is KGHSH, CDR2 LQKENI, per germline. CDR3 sequence reads: CASSPGDRGYGYTF. For the CDR3, the DNA is TGTGCCAGCTCACCCGGGGACAGGGGCTATGGCTACACCTTC. Full variable domain (missing parts from reference TRBV18 and TRBJ1-2): NAGVMQNPRHLVRRRGQEARLRCSPMKGHSHVYWYRQLPEEGLKFMVYLQKENIIDESGMPKERFSAEFPKEGPSILRIQQVVRGDSAAYFCASSPGDRGYGYTFGSGTRLTVV.

This chain uses TRBV5-1 with TRBJ2-5; 7 nucleotides align to TRBD1. Looked up from germline, CDR1 is SGHRS and CDR2 is YFSETQ. The CDR3 runs 15 residues. J lost 1 base, V lost 4 bases, and 7 bases had no gene match. The DNA for the CDR3 is TGCGCCAGCAGCGTAAGGGGGCATCCCCAAGAGACCCAGTACTTC. This gives the protein CASSVRGHPQETQYF.

The chain has TRBV9 and TRBJ2-7; TRBD1 aligns across 10 bases. Germline CDR1 reads SGDLS; CDR2 reads YYNGEE. V lost 4 bases and J lost 3; bases outside the gene matches: 4. This CDR3 has 14 residues. This CDR3 is CASSPGTGVYEQYF. The CDR3 DNA reads TGTGCCAGCAGCCCCGGGACAGGGGTCTACGAGCAGTACTTC.

The chain recombines TRBV5-1 with TRBJ1-2; TRBD1 might be the D (5 bases). V was pared by 3 bases and J by 2 bases, with 11 bases between. This CDR3 contains 14 residues. The germline gives CDR1 SGHRS, CDR2 YFSETQ. The chain's CDR3 is CASSSGGGNYGYTF. The CDR3 nucleotides are TGCGCCAGCAGCTCTGGGGGAGGGAACTATGGCTACACCTTC.

This clone has just a few counts. CDR3 sequence: CASSFTGTYEQYF. The CDR3 nucleotides are TGTGCCAGCAGCTTCACAGGGACCTACGAGCAGTACTTC. The chain uses TRBV11-2 and TRBJ2-7, with a possible D match to TRBD1 (6 bases). CDR3 size: 13 residues. The V gene's germline CDR1 is SGHAT and CDR2 FQNNGV. Trimming took 3 bases from V and 2 from J, leaving 8 bases between them.

This clone came up once. The chain links TRBV3-1 (or the pseudogene TRBV3-2) to TRBJ2-5; maybe TRBD2 (5 bases). The CDR3 length is 13 residues. Germline CDR1 LGHDT, CDR2 YNNKEL (reference sequence). V gave up 1 base and J gave up 5 bases, with 8 bases separating them. The CDR3 sequence is CASSQGGLETQYF. In DNA form, the CDR3 reads TGTGCCAGCAGCCAAGGAGGGTTGGAGACCCAGTACTTC.

Concerning this clone itself: An end of the junction does not agree with germline; a read error may underlie this. This chain joins TRBV19 and TRBJ1-6, with no clear D. Germline values: CDR1 LNHDA, CDR2 SQIVND (reference sequence). This CDR3 region has 13 residues. The CDR3 is CASSLDYYSPLHF. CDR3 coding DNA: TGTGCCAGTAGTTTGGACTATTATTCACCCCTCCACTTT.

V gene TRBV18 combines with J gene TRBJ2-5; TRBD2 matches at 14 bases. The CDR3 covers 15 residues. V lost 4 bases, J lost 5 bases, and 3 bases stayed unmatched. Germline CDR1 reads KGHSH; CDR2 reads LQKENI. DNA for the CDR3: TGTGCCAGCTCACGGGGACTAGCGGGAGAGGAGACCCAGTACTTC. Protein product: CASSRGLAGEETQYF.

The gene calls are TRBV2 and TRBJ1-4; possibly TRBD1 for D (5 bases). V lost 5 bases and J lost 7, with 14 bases in between. CDR3 length equals 14 residues. Per the germline V gene, CDR1 is SNHLY and CDR2 is FYNNEI. In DNA form, the CDR3 reads TGTGCCAGCAGTCTCCAGGGACGGACTGAAAAACTGTTTTTT. Amino acids: CASSLQGRTEKLFF.

The V call is TRBV7-9, the J call TRBJ2-7; D is tentatively TRBD1 or TRBD2 (5 bases each). Trimming pared 5 bases from V and 3 bases from J, leaving 17 bases between. The CDR3 has 15 residues. Germline CDR1 is SEHNR and CDR2 is FQNEAQ (reference sequence). CDR3 sequence: CASSLGAGGGYEQYF. CDR3 bases: TGTGCCAGCAGCCTCGGGGCAGGTGGGGGCTACGAGCAGTACTTC. Combining the CDR3 with reference TRBV7-9 and TRBJ2-7 gives the whole variable domain DTGVSQNPRHKITKRGQNVTFRCDPISEHNRLYWYRQTLGQGPEFLTYFQNEAQLEKSRLLSDRFSAERPKGSFSTLEIQRTEQGDSAMYLCASSLGAGGGYEQYFGPGTRLTVT.

This clone is a singleton in its sample. J is TRBJ2-1 and V is TRBV18; no clear D gene. V shed 4 bases and J shed 7 bases, with 5 bases lying between them. The length of the CDR3 is 11 residues. From germline, CDR1 is KGHSH and CDR2 LQKENI. CDR3 nucleotide sequence: TGTGCCAGCTCACACAATAATGAGCAGTTCTTC. It translates to CASSHNNEQFF.

This chain uses TRBV6-2 or TRBV6-3 with TRBJ2-2; a possible D gene is TRBD2 (6 bases). Between the trimmed V and J ends, which lost 4 bases and 7 bases, there was a span of 13 bases. CDR1 MNHEY and CDR2 SVGEGT come from the germline V gene. The CDR3 has 14 amino acids. The CDR3 here is CASSSSAGGGELFF. Written as DNA, the CDR3 is TGTGCCAGCAGTTCTAGCGCTGGAGGCGGGGAGCTGTTTTTT.

V usage is TRBV19 and J usage is TRBJ1-5; no firm D call. V was cut by 5 bases and J by 1 base, with 12 bases left in between. The CDR3 sequence is 15 residues long. The germline V gene has CDR1 LNHDA and CDR2 SQIVND (reference sequence). As DNA, the CDR3 is TGTGCCAGTAGTTTGGCCCCTGGAAGCAATCAGCCCCAGCATTTT. Translation gives CASSLAPGSNQPQHF. The full variable domain, in which reference TRBV19 and TRBJ1-5 provide the parts outside the CDR3, is DGGITQSPKYLFRKEGQNVTLSCEQNLNHDAMYWYRQDPGQGLRLIYYSQIVNDFQKGDIAEGYSVSREKKESFPLTVTSAQKNPTAFYLCASSLAPGSNQPQHFGDGTRLSIL.

The DNA for the CDR3 is TGTGCCAGCAGCAATTACAGGGACAATGAGCAGTTCTTC. It encodes CASSNYRDNEQFF. The chain joins TRBV9 to TRBJ2-1; TRBD1 might be the D (6 bases). Trimming took off 4 bases at V and 5 bases at J, with 10 bases between the two ends. Germline CDR1 reads SGDLS; CDR2 reads YYNGEE. This CDR3 region has 13 residues.

The chain employs TRBV7-8 and TRBJ1-1; D ambiguous. Germline V lookup: CDR1 SGHVS, CDR2 FQNEAQ. CDR3 size: 12 residues. Trimming stripped 3 bases from V and 1 base from J, with 3 bases between. CDR3: CASSFANTEAFF. In nucleotides, the CDR3 is TGTGCCAGCAGCTTCGCGAACACTGAAGCTTTCTTT.

J is TRBJ2-2 and V is TRBV2; unclear D gene. Germline V lookup: CDR1 SNHLY, CDR2 FYNNEI. The V end was cut by 4 bases, the J end by 1 base, with 4 bases between. CDR3 length equals 13 residues. CDR3 region: CASSAGNTGELFF. The CDR3 DNA sequence: TGTGCCAGCAGTGCAGGGAACACCGGGGAGCTGTTTTTT.

This chain joins TRBV11-2 and TRBJ1-2; no reliable D call. V was cut by 8 bases and J by 4 bases, with 11 bases left in between. CDR1 is SGHAT and CDR2 is FQNNGV in the germline V gene. The CDR3 is made up of 12 amino acids. CDR3 in DNA: TGTGCCAGCGGCTCCCGGGGCTATGGCTACACCTTC. This gives the protein CASGSRGYGYTF.